The sequence of this TCR beta chain was determined in a study of post-analysis software for immune sequencing data. This CDR3 contains 13 residues. With 8 bases clipped from V and 2 bases from J, the junction kept 1 base outside the gene matches. CDR1 LGHDT and CDR2 YNNKEL come from the germline V gene (reference sequence). This clonotype was picked up a small number of times. Its antigen is not known. General study results and limits: Samples sharing a preparation batch grouped tightly together when assessed by F measure. TRBV5-6, TRBV5-1 and TRBV20-1 belonged to a set of about 5 TRBV segments that were more frequent in patients than controls. People with multiple sclerosis had a significantly lower normalized Chao1 diversity than controls did.

Presence of unique molecular identifiers characterized the TCR beta cDNA libraries. TCRdb reprocessed the PCR reads with MiXCR, giving one entry per CDR3 protein. The sample holds roughly 410,000 distinct CDR3 sequences; less than 35% are singletons and the top ten take about an eighth. The chain recombines TRBV3-1 with TRBJ1-2; 11 nucleotides match TRBD1. The material sequenced was blood. The clonotype was recovered from a girl aged 10 to 17 with multiple sclerosis. The CDR3: CASGTGGNYGYTF. The CDR3 DNA follows: TGTGCCAGCGGGACAGGGGGGAACTATGGCTACACCTTC. Variable domain in full (rest from reference TRBV3-1 and TRBJ1-2): DTAVSQTPKYLVTQMGNDKSIKCEQNLGHDTMYWYKQDSKKFLKIMFSYNNKELIINETVPNRFSPKSPDKAHLNLHINSLELGDSAVYFCASGTGGNYGYTFGSGTRLTVV.